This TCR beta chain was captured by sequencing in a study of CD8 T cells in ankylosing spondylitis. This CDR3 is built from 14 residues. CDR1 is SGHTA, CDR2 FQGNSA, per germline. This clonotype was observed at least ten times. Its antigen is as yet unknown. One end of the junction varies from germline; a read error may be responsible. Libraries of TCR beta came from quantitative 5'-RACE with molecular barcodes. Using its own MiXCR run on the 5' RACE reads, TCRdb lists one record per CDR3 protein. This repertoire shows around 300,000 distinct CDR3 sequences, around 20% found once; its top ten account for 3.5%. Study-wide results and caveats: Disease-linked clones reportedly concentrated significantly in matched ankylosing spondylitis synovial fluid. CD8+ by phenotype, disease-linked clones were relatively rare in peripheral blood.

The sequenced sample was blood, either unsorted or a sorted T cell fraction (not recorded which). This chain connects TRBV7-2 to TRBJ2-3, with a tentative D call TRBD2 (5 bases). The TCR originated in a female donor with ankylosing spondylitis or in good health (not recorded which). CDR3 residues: CASSLGRGTDTQYF. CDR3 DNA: TGCGCCAGCAGCTTGGGGAGAGGGACAGATACGCAGTATTTT.